A single T cell receptor (beta chain) is shown here with its context. No antigen is known for it. One base away there is no much larger clone; base qualities are not given. The source of the sample is a study of T cell changes during pregnancy in multiple sclerosis (dated by TCRdb to the late 2010s). In the study overall: The study examined how the T cell repertoire changed over the course of pregnancy in women with multiple sclerosis.

To prepare the library, the immunoSEQ multiplex PCR assay was applied. TCRdb provides this immuneACCESS table in a form limited to in-frame rearrangements. Some clones are lacking; in checked studies, under half of them reflect an unresolved V gene, and why the rest are absent is not known. For this sample the table gives around 72,000 clones, of which under 95% were detected only once. The ten largest clonotypes hold around 0.41% of the sample. The CDR3 measures 14 amino acids from cysteine to phenylalanine. Just CDR3 DNA is preserved here, 42 bases in frame from base 1. The trim is 6 bases for V and 7 bases for J, with a gap of 16 bases between the germline ends. In the germline V gene (reference sequence), CDR1 corresponds to LNHDA and CDR2 to SQIVND.

This clonotype originated in a female donor with multiple sclerosis, enrolled in a pregnancy study. The source was CD4+ T cells from peripheral blood mononuclear cells, collected before pregnancy. Rearrangement joined TRBV19 to TRBJ1-5, with TRBD1 tentatively as D gene (6 bases match). The DNA sequence is TGTGCCAGTAGCCTACAGGGACGGTCCCAGCCCCAGCATTTT. Translated, this gives CASSLQGRSQPQHF. Supplemented by the reference TRBV19 and TRBJ1-5 proteins around the CDR3, the complete variable domain is DGGITQSPKYLFRKEGQNVTLSCEQNLNHDAMYWYRQDPGQGLRLIYYSQIVNDFQKGDIAEGYSVSREKKESFPLTVTSAQKNPTAFYLCASSLQGRSQPQHFGDGTRLSIL.